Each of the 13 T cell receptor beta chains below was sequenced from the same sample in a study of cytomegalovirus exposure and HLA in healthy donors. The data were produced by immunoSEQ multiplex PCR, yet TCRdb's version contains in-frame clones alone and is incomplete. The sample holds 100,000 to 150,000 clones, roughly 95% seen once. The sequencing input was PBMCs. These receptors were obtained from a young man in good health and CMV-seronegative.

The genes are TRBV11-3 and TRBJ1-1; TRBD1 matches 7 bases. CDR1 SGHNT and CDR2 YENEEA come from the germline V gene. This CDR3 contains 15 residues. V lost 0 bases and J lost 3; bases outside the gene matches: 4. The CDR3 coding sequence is TGTGCCAGCAGCTTAGAGGGGGGACAGCACACTGAAGCTTTCTTT. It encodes CASSLEGGQHTEAFF.

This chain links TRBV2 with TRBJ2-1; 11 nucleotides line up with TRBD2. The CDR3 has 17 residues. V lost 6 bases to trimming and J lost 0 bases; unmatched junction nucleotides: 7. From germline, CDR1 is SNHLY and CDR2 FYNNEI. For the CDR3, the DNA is TGTGCCAGCAGAGAGGGGCTAGCGGGGGGCTCCTACAATGAGCAGTTCTTC. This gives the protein CASREGLAGGSYNEQFF.

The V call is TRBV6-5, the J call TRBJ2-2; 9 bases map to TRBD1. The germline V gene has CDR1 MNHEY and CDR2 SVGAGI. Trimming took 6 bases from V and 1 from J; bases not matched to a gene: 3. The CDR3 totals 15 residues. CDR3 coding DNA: TGTGCCAGCAGGGCGGACAGGGGGAACACCGGGGAGCTGTTTTTT. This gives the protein CASRADRGNTGELFF.

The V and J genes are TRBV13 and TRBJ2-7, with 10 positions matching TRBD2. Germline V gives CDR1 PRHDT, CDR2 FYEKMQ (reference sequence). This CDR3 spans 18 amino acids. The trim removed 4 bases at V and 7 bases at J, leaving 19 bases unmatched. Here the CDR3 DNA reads TGTGCCAGCAGCTCCATTTTTAGGGGGGCTAGCGGGAGTGATGAGCAGTACTTC. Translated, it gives CASSSIFRGASGSDEQYF.

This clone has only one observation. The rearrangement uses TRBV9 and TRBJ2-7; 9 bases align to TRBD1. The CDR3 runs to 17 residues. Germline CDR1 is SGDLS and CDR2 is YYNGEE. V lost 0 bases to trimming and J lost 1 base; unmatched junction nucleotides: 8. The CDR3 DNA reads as TGTGCCAGCAGCGTAGATGAGGGGACAGGGATTTCCTACGAGCAGTACTTC. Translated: CASSVDEGTGISYEQYF.

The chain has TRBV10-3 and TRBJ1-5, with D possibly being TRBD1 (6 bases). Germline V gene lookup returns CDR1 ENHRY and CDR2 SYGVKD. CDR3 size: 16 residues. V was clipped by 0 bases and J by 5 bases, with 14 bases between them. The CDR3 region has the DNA TGTGCCATCAGTGAGTCCGCAGGGGCGGGGGATCAGCCCCAGCATTTT. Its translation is CAISESAGAGDQPQHF.

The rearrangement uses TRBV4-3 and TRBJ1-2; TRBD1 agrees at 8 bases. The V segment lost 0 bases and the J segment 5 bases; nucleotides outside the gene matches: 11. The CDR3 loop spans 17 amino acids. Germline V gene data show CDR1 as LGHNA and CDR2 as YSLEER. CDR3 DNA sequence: TGCGCCAGCAGCCAAGATTACCCCGACAGGGGCATTTATGGCTACACCTTC. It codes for CASSQDYPDRGIYGYTF.

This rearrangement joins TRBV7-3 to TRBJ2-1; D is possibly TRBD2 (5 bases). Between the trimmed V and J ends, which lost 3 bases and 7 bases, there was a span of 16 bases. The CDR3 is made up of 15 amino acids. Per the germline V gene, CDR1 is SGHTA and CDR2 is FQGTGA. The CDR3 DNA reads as TGTGCCAGCAGCTTCAGCGGTAGCGTGGGGAATGAGCAGTTCTTC. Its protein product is CASSFSGSVGNEQFF.

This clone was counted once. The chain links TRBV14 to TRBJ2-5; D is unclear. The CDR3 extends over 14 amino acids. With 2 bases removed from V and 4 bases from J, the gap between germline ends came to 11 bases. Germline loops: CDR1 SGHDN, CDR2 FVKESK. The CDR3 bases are TGTGCCAGCAGCCAATCTTTAGTTTCAGAGACCCAGTACTTC. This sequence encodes CASSQSLVSETQYF.

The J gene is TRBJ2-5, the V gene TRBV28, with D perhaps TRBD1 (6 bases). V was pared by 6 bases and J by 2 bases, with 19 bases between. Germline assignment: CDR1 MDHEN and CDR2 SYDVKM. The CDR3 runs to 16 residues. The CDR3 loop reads CASRSGHIGRQETQYF. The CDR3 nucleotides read TGTGCCAGCAGGTCGGGACATATTGGACGACAAGAGACCCAGTACTTC.

CDR3: CASIPAGVGEKLFF. The CDR3 region has the DNA TGTGCCAGCATCCCCGCAGGGGTAGGGGAAAAACTGTTTTTT. The chain joins TRBV28 to TRBJ1-4; D may be TRBD1 (6 bases). There are 14 residues in the CDR3. The germline V gene has CDR1 MDHEN and CDR2 SYDVKM. Trimming shortened V by 7 bases and J by 8 bases, and 17 bases separated the two germline ends.

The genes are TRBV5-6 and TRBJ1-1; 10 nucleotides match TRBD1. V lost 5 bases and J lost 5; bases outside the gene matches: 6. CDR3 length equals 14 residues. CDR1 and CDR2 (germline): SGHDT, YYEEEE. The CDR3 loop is CASRQGTGVTEAFF. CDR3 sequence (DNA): TGTGCCAGCAGACAGGGGACAGGGGTTACTGAAGCTTTCTTT.

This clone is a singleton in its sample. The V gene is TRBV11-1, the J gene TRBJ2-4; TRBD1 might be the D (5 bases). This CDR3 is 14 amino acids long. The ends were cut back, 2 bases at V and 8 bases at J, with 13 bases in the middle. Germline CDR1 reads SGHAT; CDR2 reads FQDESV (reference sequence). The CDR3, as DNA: TGTGCCAGCAGCTTATTGGCAGGGCAGGACATTCAGTACTTC. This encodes CASSLLAGQDIQYF.